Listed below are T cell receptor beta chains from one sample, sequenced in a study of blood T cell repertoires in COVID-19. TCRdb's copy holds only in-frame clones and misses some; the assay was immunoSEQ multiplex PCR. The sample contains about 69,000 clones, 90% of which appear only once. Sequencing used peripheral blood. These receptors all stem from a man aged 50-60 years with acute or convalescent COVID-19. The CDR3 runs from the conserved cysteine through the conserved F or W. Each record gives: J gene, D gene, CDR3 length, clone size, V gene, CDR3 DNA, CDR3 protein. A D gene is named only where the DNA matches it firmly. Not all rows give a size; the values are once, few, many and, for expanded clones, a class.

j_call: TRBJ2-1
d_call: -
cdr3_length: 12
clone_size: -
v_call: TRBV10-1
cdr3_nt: TGCGCCATCCACTGCCTAGCCAATGAGCAGTTCTTC
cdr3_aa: CAIHCLANEQFF

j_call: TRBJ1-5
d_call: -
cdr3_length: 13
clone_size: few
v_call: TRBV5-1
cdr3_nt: TGCGCCAGCAGCTTGGACCCAGGGCAGCCCCAGCATTTT
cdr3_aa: CASSLDPGQPQHF

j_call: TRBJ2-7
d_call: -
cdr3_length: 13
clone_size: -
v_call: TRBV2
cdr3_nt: TGTGCCAGCAGTGGGCGGCCCTCCTACGAGCAGTACTTC
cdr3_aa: CASSGRPSYEQYF

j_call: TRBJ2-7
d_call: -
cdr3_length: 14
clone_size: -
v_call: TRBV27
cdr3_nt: TGTGCCAGCAGTTTCGTACAGATCACCTACGAGCAGTACTTC
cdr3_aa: CASSFVQITYEQYF

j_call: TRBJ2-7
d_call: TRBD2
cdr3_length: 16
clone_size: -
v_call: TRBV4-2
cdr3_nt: TGTGCCAGCAGCCAAGTTTCTAGCGGCCCCTCCTACGAGCAGTACTTC
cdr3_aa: CASSQVSSGPSYEQYF

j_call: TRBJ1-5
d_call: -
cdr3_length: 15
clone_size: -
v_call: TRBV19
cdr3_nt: TGTGCCAGTAGGGCGGGGGGGTCGAGCAATCAGCCCCAGCATTTT
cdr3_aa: CASRAGGSSNQPQHF

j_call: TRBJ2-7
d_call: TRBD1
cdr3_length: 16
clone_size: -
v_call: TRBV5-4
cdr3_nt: TGTGCCAGCAGCGATCGGACAGGTGTGGGCTCCTACGAGCAGTACTTC
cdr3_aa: CASSDRTGVGSYEQYF

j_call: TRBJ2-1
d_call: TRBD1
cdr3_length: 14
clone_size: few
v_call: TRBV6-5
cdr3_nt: TGTGCCAGCAGTCAAAGGACAGGGGGCAATGAGCAGTTCTTC
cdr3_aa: CASSQRTGGNEQFF

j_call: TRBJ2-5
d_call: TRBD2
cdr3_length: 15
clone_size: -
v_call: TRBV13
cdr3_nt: TGTGCCAGCAGCTCCCGTCTAGCGGGAGGCGAGACCCAGTACTTC
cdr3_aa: CASSSRLAGGETQYF

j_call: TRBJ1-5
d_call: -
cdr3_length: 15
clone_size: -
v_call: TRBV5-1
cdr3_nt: TGCGCCAGCAGCTTTGACGGGGTCGGCAATCAGCCCCAGCATTTT
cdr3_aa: CASSFDGVGNQPQHF

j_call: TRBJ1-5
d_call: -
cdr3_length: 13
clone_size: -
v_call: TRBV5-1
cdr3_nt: TGCGCCAGCAGCCCCAACTTCAATCAGCCCCAGCATTTT
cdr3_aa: CASSPNFNQPQHF

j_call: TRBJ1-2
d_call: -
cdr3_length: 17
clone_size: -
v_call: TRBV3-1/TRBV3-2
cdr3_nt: TGTGCCAGCAGCCAAGTTTGTGTGGGGGGATTGCACTATGGCTACACCTTC
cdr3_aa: CASSQVCVGGLHYGYTF

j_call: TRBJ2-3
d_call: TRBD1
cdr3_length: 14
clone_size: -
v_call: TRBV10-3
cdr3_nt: TGTGCCATCAACCCGGACAGGGGGGGATCAACGCAGTATTTT
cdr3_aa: CAINPDRGGSTQYF

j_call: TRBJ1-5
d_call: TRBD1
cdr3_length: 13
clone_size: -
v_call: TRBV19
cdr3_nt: TGTGCCAGTAGTATCGGACAGGGTGAGCCCCAGCATTTT
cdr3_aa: CASSIGQGEPQHF

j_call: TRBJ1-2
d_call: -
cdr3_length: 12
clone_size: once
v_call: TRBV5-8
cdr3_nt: TGTGCCAGCAGCCCGGAGGGTTACGGCTACACCTTC
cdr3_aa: CASSPEGYGYTF

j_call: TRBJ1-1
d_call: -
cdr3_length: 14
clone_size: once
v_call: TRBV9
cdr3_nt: TGTGCCAGCAGCGAGAGGGTCGATGCCGTTGAAGCTTTCTTT
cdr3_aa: CASSERVDAVEAFF

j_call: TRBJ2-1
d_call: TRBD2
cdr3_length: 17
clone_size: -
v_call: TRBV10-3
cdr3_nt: TGTGCCATCAGTGAGTCCGGGACTATCCTAAGGAACAATGAGCAGTTCTTC
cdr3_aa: CAISESGTILRNNEQFF

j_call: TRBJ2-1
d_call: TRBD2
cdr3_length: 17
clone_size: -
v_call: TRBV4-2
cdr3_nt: TGTGCCAGCAGCCAAGAGCCTAGCGGGAGGGCCTTGGATGAGCAGTTCTTC
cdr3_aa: CASSQEPSGRALDEQFF

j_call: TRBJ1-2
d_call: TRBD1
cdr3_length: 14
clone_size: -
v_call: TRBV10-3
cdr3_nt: TGTGCCATCAGGGGAGGACAGGGGGTGGATGGCTACACCTTC
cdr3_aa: CAIRGGQGVDGYTF

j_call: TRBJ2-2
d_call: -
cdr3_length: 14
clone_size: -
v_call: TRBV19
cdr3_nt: TGTGCCAGTCTGGAGCGGAGGAACACCGGGGAGCTGTTTTTT
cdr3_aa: CASLERRNTGELFF

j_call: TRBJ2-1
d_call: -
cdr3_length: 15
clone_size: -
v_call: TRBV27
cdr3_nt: TGTGCCAGCAGTTTTCGGACAGAACTCTACAATGAGCAGTTCTTC
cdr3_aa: CASSFRTELYNEQFF

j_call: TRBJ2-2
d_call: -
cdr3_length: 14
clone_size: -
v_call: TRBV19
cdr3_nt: TGTGCCAGTTCCGGGACATACAACACCGGGGAGCTGTTTTTT
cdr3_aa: CASSGTYNTGELFF